These 13 T cell receptor beta chains originate from one sample sequenced in a study of shared clonotypes between healthy human individuals. Profiled with immunoSEQ multiplex PCR; TCRdb holds only in-frame clones, not every one. The sample consists of about a million clones, roughly 72% of them appearing once. The sample taken for sequencing was memory CD4+ T cells sorted from blood. Subset of the sample: CD45RA-negative fraction. The receptors were gathered from a man between 18 and 29 years old in good health.

The table lists this clone with many counts. The chain has TRBV7-2 and TRBJ2-1; no reliable D call. From germline, CDR1 is SGHTA and CDR2 FQGNSA. V was trimmed by 0 bases and J by 8 bases, leaving 11 bases between them. The length of the CDR3 is 14 residues. The CDR3 loop reads CASSLAPGFYEQFF. CDR3 nucleotides: TGTGCCAGCAGCTTAGCCCCAGGCTTCTATGAGCAGTTCTTC.

The chain carries TRBV6-1 and TRBJ1-4; maybe TRBD1 (5 bases). The length of the CDR3 is 13 residues. The germline CDR1 and CDR2 sequences are MNHNS and SASEGT. V lost 0 bases, J lost 11 bases, and 10 bases lay in between. CDR3 region: CASSEARGGKLFF. The CDR3 DNA reads TGTGCCAGCAGTGAAGCGAGGGGAGGCAAACTGTTTTTT.

The CDR3 coding sequence is TGTGCCAGCAGCTTTTTCGCCACGTTTGGATTCTATGAGCAGTTCTTC. Translation: CASSFFATFGFYEQFF. The rearrangement joins TRBV5-6 to TRBJ2-1; D is undetermined. With 2 bases removed from V and 8 bases from J, the gap between germline ends came to 20 bases. This CDR3 is built from 16 residues. From germline, CDR1 is SGHDT and CDR2 YYEEEE.

The rearrangement uses TRBV4-1 and TRBJ2-7, with D possibly being TRBD1 (6 bases). The ends were cut back, 1 base at V and 0 bases at J, with 10 bases in the middle. The CDR3 loop spans 15 amino acids. Germline V lookup: CDR1 MGHRA, CDR2 YSYEKL. The CDR3 is CASSQGTESSYEQYF. The CDR3 DNA reads TGCGCCAGCAGCCAAGGGACAGAGAGCTCCTACGAGCAGTACTTC.

The J gene is TRBJ2-1, the V gene TRBV6-1; 12 bases fit TRBD2. The CDR3 is made up of 14 amino acids. Germline CDR1 reads MNHNS; CDR2 reads SASEGT. Germline trimming cut 9 bases from V and 3 bases from J; bases unmatched to any gene: 3. In DNA form, the CDR3 reads TGTGCCAGTCGACTAGCGGGGGTCTACAATGAGCAGTTCTTC. Its translation: CASRLAGVYNEQFF.

The chain recombines TRBV15 with TRBJ1-4; the D gene is possibly TRBD1 (5 bases). Germline V gene lookup returns CDR1 LNHNV and CDR2 YYDKDF (reference sequence). V was pared by 3 bases and J by 0 bases, with 14 bases between. This CDR3 has 17 residues. CDR3 in DNA: TGTGCCACCAGCAGGACAGCCTTCAGCCCAACTAATGAAAAACTGTTTTTT. It codes for CATSRTAFSPTNEKLFF.

This chain links TRBV9 with TRBJ1-3; weak D call: TRBD1 (5 bases). The V gene lost 0 bases and the J gene lost 3 bases, with 13 bases spanning the gap. Looked up from germline, CDR1 is SGDLS and CDR2 is YYNGEE. CDR3 length: 16 amino acids. The CDR3 region is CASSVAGAGIGNTIYF. CDR3 in DNA: TGTGCCAGCAGCGTAGCTGGTGCAGGGATTGGAAACACCATATATTTT.

The chain links TRBV5-4 to TRBJ1-2, with 7 bases that match TRBD1. Trimming at V came to 4 bases and at J to 4 bases, leaving 7 bases not matched to a gene. This CDR3 region has 14 residues. Germline V gene data show CDR1 as SGHNT and CDR2 as YYREEE (reference sequence). The CDR3 loop reads CASSLGTESYGYTF. The CDR3 coding sequence is TGTGCCAGCAGCCTCGGGACAGAATCCTATGGCTACACCTTC.

The chain uses TRBV10-2 and TRBJ2-3; 7 positions match TRBD2. The V gene's germline CDR1 is WSHSY and CDR2 SAAADI. The length of the CDR3 is 13 residues. V shed 6 bases, J shed 1 base, and the junction held 1 base outside the gene matches. This CDR3 is CASSLAGTDTQYF. As DNA, the CDR3 is TGCGCCAGCAGCCTAGCGGGCACAGATACGCAGTATTTT.

This chain's CDR3 is CASSIRRQGRTEAFF. In nucleotides, the CDR3 is TGTGCCAGTAGTATCCGAAGACAGGGCCGGACTGAAGCTTTCTTT. V gene TRBV19 combines with J gene TRBJ1-1; 7 bases align to TRBD1. Germline trimming cut 3 bases from V and 5 bases from J; bases unmatched to any gene: 9. Germline V gene sequence: CDR1 LNHDA, CDR2 SQIVND (reference sequence). This CDR3 is built from 15 residues.

This clone was seen a handful of times. The chain is built from TRBV18 and TRBJ2-4; D tentatively reads TRBD1 or TRBD2 (5 bases each). V was clipped by 1 base and J by 1 base, with 11 bases between them. The CDR3 covers 16 residues. Germline V lookup: CDR1 KGHSH, CDR2 LQKENI. The CDR3 DNA follows: TGTGCCAGCTCACCACTAAGTGAGGGGGCCAAAAACATTCAGTACTTC. Residues: CASSPLSEGAKNIQYF.

This clone was picked up a small number of times. This rearrangement joins TRBV28 to TRBJ2-5; 10 bases agree with TRBD2. Looked up from germline, CDR1 is MDHEN and CDR2 is SYDVKM. The V gene end was trimmed by 3 bases and the J gene end by 3 bases; junction bases not matched to a gene: 10. The CDR3 extends over 17 amino acids. This chain's CDR3 is CASSLLAGANAEETQYF. CDR3 DNA sequence: TGTGCCAGCAGTTTGCTAGCGGGGGCGAACGCAGAAGAGACCCAGTACTTC.

In this sample, this clone turned up once. The chain uses TRBV28 and TRBJ1-2; no clear D. The CDR3 is 15 amino acids. V was clipped by 5 bases and J by 5 bases, with 18 bases between them. Germline lookup yields CDR1 MDHEN and CDR2 SYDVKM. DNA for the CDR3: TGTGCCAGCAGTCCCCCCAAAAGGAGGGCTTATGGCTACACCTTC. This encodes CASSPPKRRAYGYTF.